This T cell receptor (beta chain) emerged from a study of T cell responses to AZD1222 COVID-19 vaccine. Study-level points and caveats: Donors, mostly white British, included more females; clonal diversity was possibly underestimated. Nearly half of spike-specific TCRs reportedly target unmutated variant regions. The number of AZD1222 recipients seropositive at baseline was only five or six.

Assay: immunoSEQ multiplex PCR; the TCRdb copy retains only in-frame clones and omits some. This sample yields 100,000 to 150,000 clones, of which roughly nine tenths are seen a single time; roughly 4.5% belongs to the top ten. Concerning this clone itself: Its antigen is currently unknown.

The receptor's source is an adult in good health. Sequencing was performed on peripheral blood, taken on day 0 of AZD1222 vaccination.

The CDR3 DNA is TGTGCCAGCTCACCAAGTCAAAATATCGACTATGGCTACACCTTC. It yields the protein CASSPSQNIDYGYTF. The chain combines TRBV18 with TRBJ1-2; D uncertain. Germline V gives CDR1 KGHSH, CDR2 LQKENI. V lost 2 bases, J lost 3 bases, and 13 bases lay in between. The CDR3 has 15 residues. Variable domain in full (rest from reference TRBV18 and TRBJ1-2): NAGVMQNPRHLVRRRGQEARLRCSPMKGHSHVYWYRQLPEEGLKFMVYLQKENIIDESGMPKERFSAEFPKEGPSILRIQQVVRGDSAAYFCASSPSQNIDYGYTFGSGTRLTVV.